This T cell receptor beta chain was obtained from a study of blood T cell repertoires in COVID-19. Germline values: CDR1 MNHEY, CDR2 SVGAGI. The CDR3 is made up of 16 amino acids. V shed 0 bases, J shed 6 bases, and the junction held 10 bases outside the gene matches. At least ten counts were recorded for this clone. Patients of the Seattle cohort, enrolled during active infection, were followed longitudinally. Produced via immunoSEQ multiplex PCR; TCRdb's table is partial and in-frame only. The sample gives about 120,000 clones, 81% of which show up once; approximately 18% is in the top ten. The clonotype comes from a young man with COVID-19, enrolled during active disease. The material sequenced was peripheral blood. The chain is built from TRBV6-5 and TRBJ2-7; TRBD2 matches at 8 bases. As DNA, the CDR3 is TGTGCCAGCAGTTACTCGGGGGCGGGAGGCCGAAGCGAGCAGTACTTC. This gives the protein CASSYSGAGGRSEQYF.